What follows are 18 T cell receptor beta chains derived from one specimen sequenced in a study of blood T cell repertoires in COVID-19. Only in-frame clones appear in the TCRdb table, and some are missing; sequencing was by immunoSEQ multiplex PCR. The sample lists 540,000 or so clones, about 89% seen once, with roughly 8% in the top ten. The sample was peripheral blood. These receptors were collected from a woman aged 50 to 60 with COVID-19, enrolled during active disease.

The CDR3 spells CASSIQGQGEAFF. The CDR3 nucleotides read TGTGCCAGCAGTATACAGGGACAGGGTGAAGCTTTCTTT. The V and J genes are TRBV12-3 or TRBV12-4 and TRBJ1-1, with 9 bases fitting TRBD1. V lost 5 bases to trimming and J lost 7 bases; unmatched junction nucleotides: 5. The CDR3 runs to 13 residues.

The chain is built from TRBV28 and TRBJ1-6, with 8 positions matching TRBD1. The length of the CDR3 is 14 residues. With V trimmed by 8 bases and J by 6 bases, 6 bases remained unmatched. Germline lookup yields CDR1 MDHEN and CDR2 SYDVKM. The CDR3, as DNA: TGTGCCAGCCTCGGGACAGGAGCTAATTCACCCCTCCACTTT. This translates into CASLGTGANSPLHF.

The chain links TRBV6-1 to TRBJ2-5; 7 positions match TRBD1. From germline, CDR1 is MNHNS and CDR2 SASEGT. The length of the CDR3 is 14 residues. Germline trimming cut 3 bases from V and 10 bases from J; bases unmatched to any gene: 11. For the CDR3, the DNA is TGTGCCAGCAGTGACACCGGGACAGCAGATGACCAGTACTTC. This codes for CASSDTGTADDQYF.

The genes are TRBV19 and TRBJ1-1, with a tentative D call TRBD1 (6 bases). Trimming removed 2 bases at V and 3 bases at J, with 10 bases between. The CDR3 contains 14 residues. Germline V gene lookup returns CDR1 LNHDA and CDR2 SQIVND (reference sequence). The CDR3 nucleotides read TGTGCCAGTAGTATACCCGGGGGGCACACTGAAGCTTTCTTT. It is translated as CASSIPGGHTEAFF.

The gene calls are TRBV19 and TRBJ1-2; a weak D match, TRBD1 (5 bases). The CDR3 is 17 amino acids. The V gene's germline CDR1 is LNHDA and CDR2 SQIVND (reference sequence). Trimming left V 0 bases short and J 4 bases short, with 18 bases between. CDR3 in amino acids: CASSIDGQAGQGYGYTF. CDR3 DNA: TGTGCCAGTAGTATAGACGGGCAGGCCGGCCAGGGCTATGGCTACACCTTC.

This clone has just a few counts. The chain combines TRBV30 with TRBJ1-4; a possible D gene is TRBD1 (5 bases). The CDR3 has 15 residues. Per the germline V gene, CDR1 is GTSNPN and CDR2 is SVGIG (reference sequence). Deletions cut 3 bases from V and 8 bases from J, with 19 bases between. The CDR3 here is CAWRPEQDPREKLFF. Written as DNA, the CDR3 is TGTGCCTGGAGACCTGAACAGGATCCTCGGGAAAAACTGTTTTTT.

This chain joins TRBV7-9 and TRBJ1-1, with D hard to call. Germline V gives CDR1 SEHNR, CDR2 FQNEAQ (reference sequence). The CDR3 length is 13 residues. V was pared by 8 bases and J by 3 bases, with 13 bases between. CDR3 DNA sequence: TGTGCCAGCGGCTCCGGACTGGACACTGAAGCTTTCTTT. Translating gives CASGSGLDTEAFF.

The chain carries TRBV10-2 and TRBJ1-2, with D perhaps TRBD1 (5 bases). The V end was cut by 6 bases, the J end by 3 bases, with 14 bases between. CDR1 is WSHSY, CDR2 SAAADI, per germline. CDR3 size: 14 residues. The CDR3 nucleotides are TGCGCCAGCAGCAGAAAGACAGTGGACTATGGCTACACCTTC. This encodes CASSRKTVDYGYTF.

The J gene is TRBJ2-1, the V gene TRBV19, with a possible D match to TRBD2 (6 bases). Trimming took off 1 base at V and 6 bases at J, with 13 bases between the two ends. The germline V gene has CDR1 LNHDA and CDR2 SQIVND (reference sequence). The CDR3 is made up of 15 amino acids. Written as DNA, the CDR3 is TGTGCCAGTAGTATAGCCCTCCCCGGGGGCAATGAGCAGTTCTTC. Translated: CASSIALPGGNEQFF.

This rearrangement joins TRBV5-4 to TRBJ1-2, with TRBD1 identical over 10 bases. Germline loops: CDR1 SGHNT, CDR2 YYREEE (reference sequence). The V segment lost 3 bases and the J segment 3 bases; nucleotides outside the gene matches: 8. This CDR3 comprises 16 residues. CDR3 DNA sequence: TGTGCCAGCAGCTCGGGGGGACAGGGGTGGGACTATGGCTACACCTTC. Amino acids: CASSSGGQGWDYGYTF.

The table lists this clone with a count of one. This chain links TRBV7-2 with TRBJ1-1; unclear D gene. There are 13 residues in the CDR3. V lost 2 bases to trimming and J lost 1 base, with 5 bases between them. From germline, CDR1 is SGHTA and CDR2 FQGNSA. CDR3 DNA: TGTGCCAGCAGCTTAATACAGAACACTGAAGCTTTCTTT. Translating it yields CASSLIQNTEAFF.

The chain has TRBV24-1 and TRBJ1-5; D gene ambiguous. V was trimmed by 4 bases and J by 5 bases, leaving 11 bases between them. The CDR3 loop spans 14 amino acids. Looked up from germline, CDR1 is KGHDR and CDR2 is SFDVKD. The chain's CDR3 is CATSEPTTDQPQHF. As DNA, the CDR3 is TGTGCCACCAGTGAGCCGACAACCGATCAGCCCCAGCATTTT.

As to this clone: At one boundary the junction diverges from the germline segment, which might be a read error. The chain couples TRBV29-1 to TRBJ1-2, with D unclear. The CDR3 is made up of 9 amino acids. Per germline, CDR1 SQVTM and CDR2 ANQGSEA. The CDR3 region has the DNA TGCAGCGTTGATCGCAGTCTCGACTTC. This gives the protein CSVDRSLDF. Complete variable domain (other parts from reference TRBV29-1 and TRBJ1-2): SAVISQKPSRDICQRGTSLTIQCQVDSQVTMMFWYRQQPGQSLTLIATANQGSEATYESGFVIDKFPISRPNLTFSTLTVSNMSPEDSSIYLCSVDRSLDFGSGTRLTVV.

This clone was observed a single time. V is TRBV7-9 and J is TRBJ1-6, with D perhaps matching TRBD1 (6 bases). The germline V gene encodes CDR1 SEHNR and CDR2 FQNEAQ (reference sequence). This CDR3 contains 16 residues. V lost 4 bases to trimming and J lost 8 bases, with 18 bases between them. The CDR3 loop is CASSYQGTVPYSPLHF. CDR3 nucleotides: TGTGCCAGCAGCTACCAGGGGACGGTTCCTTATTCACCCCTCCACTTT.

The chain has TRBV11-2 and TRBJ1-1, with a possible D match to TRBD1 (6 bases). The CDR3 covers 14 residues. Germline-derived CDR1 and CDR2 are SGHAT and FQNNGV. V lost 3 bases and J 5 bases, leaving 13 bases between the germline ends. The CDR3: CASSFGGGWTEAFF. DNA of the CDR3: TGTGCCAGCAGCTTTGGGGGCGGGTGGACTGAAGCTTTCTTT.

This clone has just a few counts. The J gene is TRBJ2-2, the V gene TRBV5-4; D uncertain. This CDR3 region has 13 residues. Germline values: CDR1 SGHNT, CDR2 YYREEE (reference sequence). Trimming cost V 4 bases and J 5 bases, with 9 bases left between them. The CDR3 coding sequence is TGTGCCAGCAGCCCTATTTGGACCGGGGAGCTGTTTTTT. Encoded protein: CASSPIWTGELFF.

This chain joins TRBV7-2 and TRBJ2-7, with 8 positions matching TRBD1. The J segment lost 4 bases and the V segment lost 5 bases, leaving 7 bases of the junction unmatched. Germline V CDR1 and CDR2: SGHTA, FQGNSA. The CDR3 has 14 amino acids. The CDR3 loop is CASSQDRVRYEQYF. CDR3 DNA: TGTGCCAGCAGCCAGGACAGGGTCAGATACGAGCAGTACTTC.

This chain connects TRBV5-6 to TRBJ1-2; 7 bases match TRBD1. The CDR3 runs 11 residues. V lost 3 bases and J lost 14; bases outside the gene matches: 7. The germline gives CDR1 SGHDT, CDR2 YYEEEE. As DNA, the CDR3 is TGTGCCAGCAGCTCACGACAGGGCTCGACCTTC. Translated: CASSSRQGSTF.